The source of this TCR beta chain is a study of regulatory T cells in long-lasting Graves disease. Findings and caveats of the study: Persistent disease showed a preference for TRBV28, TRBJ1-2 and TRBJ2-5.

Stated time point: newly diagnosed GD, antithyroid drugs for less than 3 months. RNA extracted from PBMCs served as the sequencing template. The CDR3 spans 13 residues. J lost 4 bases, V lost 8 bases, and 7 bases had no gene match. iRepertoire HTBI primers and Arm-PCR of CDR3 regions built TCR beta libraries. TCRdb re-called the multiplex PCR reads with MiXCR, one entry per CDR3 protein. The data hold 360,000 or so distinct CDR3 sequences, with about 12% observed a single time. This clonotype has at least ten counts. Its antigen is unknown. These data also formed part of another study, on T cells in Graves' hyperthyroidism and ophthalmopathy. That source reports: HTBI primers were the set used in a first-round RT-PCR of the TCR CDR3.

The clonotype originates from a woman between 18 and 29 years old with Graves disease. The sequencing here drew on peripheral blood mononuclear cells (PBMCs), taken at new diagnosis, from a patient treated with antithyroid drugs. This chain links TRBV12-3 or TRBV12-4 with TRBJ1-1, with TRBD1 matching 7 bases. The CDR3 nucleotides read TGTGCCAGCGACAGGGTACCGAGCACTGAAGCTTTCTTT. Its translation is CASDRVPSTEAFF.